A single sample is the source of the 2 T cell receptor beta chains below, sequenced in a study of cytomegalovirus exposure and HLA in healthy donors. Profiled with immunoSEQ multiplex PCR; TCRdb holds only in-frame clones, not every one. This sample has some 150,000 clones, with about 88% found just once. Sequenced sample: PBMCs. Source of these receptors: a woman aged 18-29 years in good health and CMV-seropositive.

The chain uses TRBV7-2 and TRBJ1-1, with D maybe TRBD1 (5 bases). Per germline, CDR1 SGHTA and CDR2 FQGNSA. V shed 1 base and J shed 4 bases, with 13 bases lying between them. The CDR3 consists of 15 residues. CDR3 DNA: TGTGCCAGCAGCTTAGGGCGGAGTCAGGGCACTGAAGCTTTCTTT. Protein product: CASSLGRSQGTEAFF.

The chain recombines TRBV2 with TRBJ2-2, with 7 nucleotides matching TRBD1. V lost 6 bases, J lost 6 bases, and 7 bases stayed unmatched. The V gene's germline CDR1 is SNHLY and CDR2 FYNNEI. The CDR3 is 14 residues long. The CDR3 nucleotides read TGTGCCAGCAGGGAAACAGGGGCCTCCGGGGAGCTGTTTTTT. Translating gives CASRETGASGELFF.